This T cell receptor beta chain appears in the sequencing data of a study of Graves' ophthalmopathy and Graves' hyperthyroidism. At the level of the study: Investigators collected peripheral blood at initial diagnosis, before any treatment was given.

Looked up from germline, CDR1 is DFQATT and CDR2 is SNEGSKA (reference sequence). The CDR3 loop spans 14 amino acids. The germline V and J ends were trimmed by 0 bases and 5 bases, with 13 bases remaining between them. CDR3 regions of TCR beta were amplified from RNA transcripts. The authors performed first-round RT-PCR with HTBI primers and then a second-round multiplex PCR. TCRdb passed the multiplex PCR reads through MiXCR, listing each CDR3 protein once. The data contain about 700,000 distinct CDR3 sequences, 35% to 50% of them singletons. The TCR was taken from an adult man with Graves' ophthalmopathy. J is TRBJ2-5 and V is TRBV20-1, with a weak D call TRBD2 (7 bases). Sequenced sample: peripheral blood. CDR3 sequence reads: CSARDGGAAETQYF. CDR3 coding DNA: TGCAGTGCTAGAGATGGGGGGGCAGCGGAGACCCAGTACTTC.